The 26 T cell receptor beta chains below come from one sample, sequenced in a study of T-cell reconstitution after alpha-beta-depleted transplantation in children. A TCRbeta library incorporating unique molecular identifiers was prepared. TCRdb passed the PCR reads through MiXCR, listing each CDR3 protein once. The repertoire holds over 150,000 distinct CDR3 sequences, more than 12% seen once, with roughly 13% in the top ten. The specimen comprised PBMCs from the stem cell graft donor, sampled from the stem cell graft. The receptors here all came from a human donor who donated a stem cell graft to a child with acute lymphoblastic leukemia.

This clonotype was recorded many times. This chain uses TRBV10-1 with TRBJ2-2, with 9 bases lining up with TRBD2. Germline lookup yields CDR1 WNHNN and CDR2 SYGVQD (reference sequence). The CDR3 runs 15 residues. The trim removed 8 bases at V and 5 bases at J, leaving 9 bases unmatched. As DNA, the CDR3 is TGCGCCAGCTCACGGACTAGCGTCGGGACCGGGGAGCTGTTTTTT. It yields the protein CASSRTSVGTGELFF.

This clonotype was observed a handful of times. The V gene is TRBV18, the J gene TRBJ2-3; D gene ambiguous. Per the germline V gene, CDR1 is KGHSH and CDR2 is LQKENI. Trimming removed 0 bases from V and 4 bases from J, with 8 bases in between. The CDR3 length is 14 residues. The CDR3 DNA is TGTGCCAGCTCACCACCATCGGGCCCAGATACGCAGTATTTT. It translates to CASSPPSGPDTQYF.

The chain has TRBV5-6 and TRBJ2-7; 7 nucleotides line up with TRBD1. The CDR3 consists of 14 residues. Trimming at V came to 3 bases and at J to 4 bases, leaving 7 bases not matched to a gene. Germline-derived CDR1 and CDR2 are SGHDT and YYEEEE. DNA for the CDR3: TGTGCCAGCAGCTCACAGGGGCCTGGATACGAGCAGTACTTC. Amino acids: CASSSQGPGYEQYF.

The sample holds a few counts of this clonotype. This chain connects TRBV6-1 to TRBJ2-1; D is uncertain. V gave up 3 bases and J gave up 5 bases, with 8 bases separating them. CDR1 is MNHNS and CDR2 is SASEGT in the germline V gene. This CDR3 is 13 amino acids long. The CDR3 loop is CASSEPSHNEQFF. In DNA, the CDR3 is TGTGCCAGCAGTGAGCCTTCCCACAATGAGCAGTTCTTC.

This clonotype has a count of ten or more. The CDR3 DNA sequence: TGCAGCGTTTCTGTCGGAGGGAACACTGAAGCTTTCTTT. It encodes CSVSVGGNTEAFF. The chain couples TRBV29-1 to TRBJ1-1; D is ambiguous. From germline, CDR1 is SQVTM and CDR2 ANQGSEA. Trimming took 5 bases from V and 1 from J, leaving 11 bases between them. The CDR3 is 13 amino acids.

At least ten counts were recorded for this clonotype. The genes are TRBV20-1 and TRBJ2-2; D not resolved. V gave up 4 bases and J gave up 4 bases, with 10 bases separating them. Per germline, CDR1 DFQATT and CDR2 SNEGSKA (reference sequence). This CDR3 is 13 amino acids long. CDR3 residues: CSATELLTGELFF. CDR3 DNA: TGCAGTGCTACAGAACTGCTCACCGGGGAGCTGTTTTTT.

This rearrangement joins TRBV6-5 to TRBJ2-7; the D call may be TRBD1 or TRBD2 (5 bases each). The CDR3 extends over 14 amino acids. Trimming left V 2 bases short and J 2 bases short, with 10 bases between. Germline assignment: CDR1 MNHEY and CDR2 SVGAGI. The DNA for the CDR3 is TGTGCCAGCAGTTACCTCCAGGGACCCTACGAGCAGTACTTC. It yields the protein CASSYLQGPYEQYF.

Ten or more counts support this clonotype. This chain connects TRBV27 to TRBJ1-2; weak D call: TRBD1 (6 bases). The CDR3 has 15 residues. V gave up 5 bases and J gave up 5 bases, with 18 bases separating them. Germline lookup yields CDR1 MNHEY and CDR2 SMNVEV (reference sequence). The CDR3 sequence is CASSPRGQTVYGYTF. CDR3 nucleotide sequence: TGTGCCAGCAGTCCCCGCGGACAGACAGTTTATGGCTACACCTTC.

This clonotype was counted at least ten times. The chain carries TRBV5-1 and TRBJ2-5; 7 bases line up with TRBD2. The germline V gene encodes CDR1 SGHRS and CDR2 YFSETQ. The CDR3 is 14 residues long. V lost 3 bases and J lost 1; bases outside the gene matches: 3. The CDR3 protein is CASSSPGGQETQYF. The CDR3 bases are TGCGCCAGCAGCTCCCCGGGAGGCCAAGAGACCCAGTACTTC.

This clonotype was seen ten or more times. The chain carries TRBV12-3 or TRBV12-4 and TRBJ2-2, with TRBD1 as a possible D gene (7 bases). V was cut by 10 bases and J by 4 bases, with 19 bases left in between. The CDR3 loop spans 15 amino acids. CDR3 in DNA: TGTGCCACCACCCAGGGGGGACATAGCACCGGGGAGCTGTTTTTT. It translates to CATTQGGHSTGELFF.

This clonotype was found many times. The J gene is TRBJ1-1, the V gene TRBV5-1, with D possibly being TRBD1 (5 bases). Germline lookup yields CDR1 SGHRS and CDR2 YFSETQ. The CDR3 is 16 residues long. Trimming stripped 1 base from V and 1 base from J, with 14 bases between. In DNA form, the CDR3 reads TGCGCCAGCAGCTTGTTGACAGCCTCGGGGAACACTGAAGCTTTCTTT. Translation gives CASSLLTASGNTEAFF.

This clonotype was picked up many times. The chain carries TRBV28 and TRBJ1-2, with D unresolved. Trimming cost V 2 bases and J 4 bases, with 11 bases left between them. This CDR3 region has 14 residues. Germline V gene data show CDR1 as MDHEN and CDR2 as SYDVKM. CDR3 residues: CASSLGARLYGYTF. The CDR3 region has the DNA TGTGCCAGCAGTTTAGGTGCAAGACTCTATGGCTACACCTTC.

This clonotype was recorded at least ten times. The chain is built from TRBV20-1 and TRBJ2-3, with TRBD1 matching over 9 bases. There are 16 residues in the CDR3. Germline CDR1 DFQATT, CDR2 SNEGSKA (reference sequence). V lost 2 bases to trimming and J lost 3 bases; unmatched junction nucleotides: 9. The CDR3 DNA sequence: TGCAGTGCTAGAAATTCTAGGACAGGGGCAACAGATACGCAGTATTTT. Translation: CSARNSRTGATDTQYF.

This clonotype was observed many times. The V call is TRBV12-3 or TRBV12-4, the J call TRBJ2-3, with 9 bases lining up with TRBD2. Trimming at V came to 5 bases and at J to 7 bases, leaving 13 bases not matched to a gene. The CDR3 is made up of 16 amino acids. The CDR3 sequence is CASSRILAGIGNTQYF. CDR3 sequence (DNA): TGTGCCAGCAGTCGAATTCTAGCGGGGATCGGAAATACGCAGTATTTT.

CDR3 DNA sequence: TGTGCCAGCAGCGTGGGGCTAGCGGGAGAAAGTTCCTACAATGAGCAGTTCTTC. This encodes CASSVGLAGESSYNEQFF. The chain has TRBV7-8 and TRBJ2-1; 10 bases are a match to TRBD2. Trimming cost V 5 bases and J 1 base; bases outside gene matches: 11. CDR1 SGHVS and CDR2 FQNEAQ come from the germline V gene. The CDR3 extends over 18 amino acids. The full variable domain, completed using reference TRBV7-8 and TRBJ2-1, is GAGVSQSPRYKVAKRGQDVALRCDPISGHVSLFWYQQALGQGPEFLTYFQNEAQLDKSGLPSDRFFAERPEGSVSTLKIQRTQQEDSAVYLCASSVGLAGESSYNEQFFGPGTRLTVL.

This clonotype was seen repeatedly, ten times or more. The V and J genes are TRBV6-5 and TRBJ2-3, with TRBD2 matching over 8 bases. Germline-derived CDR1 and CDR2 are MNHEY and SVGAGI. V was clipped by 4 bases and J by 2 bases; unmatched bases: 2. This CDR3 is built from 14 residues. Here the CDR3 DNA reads TGTGCCAGCAGTTCGACTAGCGCCACAGATACGCAGTATTTT. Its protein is CASSSTSATDTQYF.

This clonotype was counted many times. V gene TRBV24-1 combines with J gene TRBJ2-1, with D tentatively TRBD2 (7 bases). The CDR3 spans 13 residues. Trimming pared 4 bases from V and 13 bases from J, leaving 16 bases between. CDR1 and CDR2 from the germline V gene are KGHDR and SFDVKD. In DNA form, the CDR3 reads TGTGCCACCAGTGACCCAAGGGGGGGAGTACAGTTCTTC. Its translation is CATSDPRGGVQFF.

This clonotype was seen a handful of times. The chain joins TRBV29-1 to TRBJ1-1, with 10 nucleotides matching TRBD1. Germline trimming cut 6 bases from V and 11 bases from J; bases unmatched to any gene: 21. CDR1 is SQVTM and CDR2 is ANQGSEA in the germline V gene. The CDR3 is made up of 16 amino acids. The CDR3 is CSVGGSDRGRRGKAFF. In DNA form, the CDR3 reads TGCAGCGTAGGAGGGAGCGACAGGGGGCGCAGGGGGAAGGCTTTCTTT.

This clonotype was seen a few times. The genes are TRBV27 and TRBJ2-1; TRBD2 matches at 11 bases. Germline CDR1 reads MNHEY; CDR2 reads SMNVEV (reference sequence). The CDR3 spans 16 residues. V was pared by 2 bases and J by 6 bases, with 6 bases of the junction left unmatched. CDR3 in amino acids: CASSLILAGGFNEQFF. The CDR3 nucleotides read TGTGCCAGCAGTTTAATCCTAGCGGGAGGTTTCAATGAGCAGTTCTTC.

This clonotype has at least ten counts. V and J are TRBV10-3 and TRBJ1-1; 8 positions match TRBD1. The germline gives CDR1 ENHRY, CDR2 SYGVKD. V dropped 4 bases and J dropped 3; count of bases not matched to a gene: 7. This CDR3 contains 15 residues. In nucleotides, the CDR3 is TGTGCCATCAGTGGGCCGACAGGGGAGGACACTGAAGCTTTCTTT. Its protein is CAISGPTGEDTEAFF.

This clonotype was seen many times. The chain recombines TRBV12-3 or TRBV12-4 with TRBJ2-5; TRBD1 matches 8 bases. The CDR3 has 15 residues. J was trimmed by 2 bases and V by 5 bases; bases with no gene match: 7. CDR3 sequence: CASSPQGQGQETQYF. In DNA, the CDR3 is TGTGCCAGCAGTCCTCAAGGACAGGGACAAGAGACCCAGTACTTC.

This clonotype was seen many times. The DNA for the CDR3 is TGCGCCAGCAGTTCCCAGGTCCGGACAGGGGGCTCTGAAGCTTTCTTT. Its translation: CASSSQVRTGGSEAFF. The chain joins TRBV5-1 to TRBJ1-1, with 11 positions matching TRBD1. In germline, CDR1 is SGHRS, CDR2 YFSETQ. The ends lost 5 bases at V and 6 bases at J; junction bases unmatched: 12. The CDR3 has 16 amino acids.

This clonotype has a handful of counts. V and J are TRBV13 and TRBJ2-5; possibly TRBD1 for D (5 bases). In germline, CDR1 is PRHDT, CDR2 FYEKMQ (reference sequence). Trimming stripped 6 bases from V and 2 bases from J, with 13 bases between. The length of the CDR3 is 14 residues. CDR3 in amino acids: CASRFQGGQETQYF. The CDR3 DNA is TGTGCCAGCAGGTTCCAGGGTGGTCAAGAGACCCAGTACTTC.

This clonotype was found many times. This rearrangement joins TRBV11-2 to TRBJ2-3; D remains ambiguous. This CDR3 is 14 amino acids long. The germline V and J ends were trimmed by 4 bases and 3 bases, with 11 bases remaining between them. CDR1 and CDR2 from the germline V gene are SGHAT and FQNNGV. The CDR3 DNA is TGTGCCAGCAGCTACAATACAGTAACAGATACGCAGTATTTT. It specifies CASSYNTVTDTQYF.

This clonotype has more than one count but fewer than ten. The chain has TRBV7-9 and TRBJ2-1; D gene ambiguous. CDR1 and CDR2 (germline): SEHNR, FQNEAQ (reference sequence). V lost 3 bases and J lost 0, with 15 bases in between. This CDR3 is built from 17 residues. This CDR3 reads CASSFLGTRSSYNEQFF. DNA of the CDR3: TGTGCCAGCAGCTTTTTAGGTACCCGGAGCTCCTACAATGAGCAGTTCTTC.

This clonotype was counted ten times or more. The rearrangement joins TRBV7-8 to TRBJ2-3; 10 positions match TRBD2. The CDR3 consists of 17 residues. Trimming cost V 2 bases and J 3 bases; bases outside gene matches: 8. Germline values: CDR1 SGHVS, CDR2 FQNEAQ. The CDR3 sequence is CASSLFKREGQTDTQYF. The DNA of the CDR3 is TGTGCCAGCAGCTTATTTAAGCGGGAGGGCCAGACAGATACGCAGTATTTT.